This paragraph covers one T cell receptor (beta chain) sequence. Assay: immunoSEQ multiplex PCR; the TCRdb copy retains only in-frame clones and omits some. This table holds about 120,000 clones, 85% to 90% found once. The entry originates in a study of T cell responses to AZD1222 COVID-19 vaccine. CDR3 length equals 13 residues. Trimming left V 4 bases short and J 5 bases short, with 9 bases between. The germline CDR1 and CDR2 sequences are MDHEN and SYDVKM. The chain combines TRBV28 with TRBJ1-5; weak D call: TRBD1 (6 bases). Source: peripheral blood, taken on day 0 of AZD1222 vaccination. The receptor's source is an adult in good health. The CDR3 here is CASSSYRDQPQHF. The CDR3, as DNA: TGTGCCAGCAGTTCGTACAGGGATCAGCCCCAGCATTTT.